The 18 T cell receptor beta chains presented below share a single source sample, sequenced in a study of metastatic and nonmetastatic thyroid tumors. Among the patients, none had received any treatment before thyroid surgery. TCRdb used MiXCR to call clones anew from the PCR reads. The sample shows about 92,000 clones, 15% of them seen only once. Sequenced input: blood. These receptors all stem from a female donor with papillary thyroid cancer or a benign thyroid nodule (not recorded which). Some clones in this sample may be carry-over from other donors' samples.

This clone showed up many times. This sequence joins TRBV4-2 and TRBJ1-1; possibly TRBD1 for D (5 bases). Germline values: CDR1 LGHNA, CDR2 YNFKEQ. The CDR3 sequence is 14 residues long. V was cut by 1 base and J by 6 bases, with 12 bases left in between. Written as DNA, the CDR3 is TGTGCCAGCAGCCAAGTGGAACGGGGCGCTGAAGCTTTCTTT. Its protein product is CASSQVERGAEAFF.

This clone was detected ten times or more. The chain's CDR3 is CSAKAHNEQFF. The CDR3 DNA sequence: TGCAGTGCTAAAGCCCACAATGAGCAGTTCTTC. The chain uses TRBV20-1 and TRBJ2-1; no clear D. The V and J ends lost 4 bases and 5 bases respectively, with 6 bases between them. The CDR3 covers 11 residues. Per the germline V gene, CDR1 is DFQATT and CDR2 is SNEGSKA (reference sequence).

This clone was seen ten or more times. DNA of the CDR3: TGTGCCAGCAGTTTCCCTGCGGCTGGGGCCAACGTCCTGACTTTC. This encodes CASSFPAAGANVLTF. V usage is TRBV12-3 or TRBV12-4 and J usage is TRBJ2-6; no reliable D call. V gave up 3 bases and J gave up 2 bases, with 8 bases separating them. CDR3 length: 15 residues.

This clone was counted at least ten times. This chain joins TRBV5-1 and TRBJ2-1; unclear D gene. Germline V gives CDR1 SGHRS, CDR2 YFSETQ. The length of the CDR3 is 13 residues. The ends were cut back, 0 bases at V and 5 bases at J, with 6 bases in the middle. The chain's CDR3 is CASSLEPDNEQFF. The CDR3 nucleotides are TGCGCCAGCAGCTTGGAACCAGACAATGAGCAGTTCTTC.

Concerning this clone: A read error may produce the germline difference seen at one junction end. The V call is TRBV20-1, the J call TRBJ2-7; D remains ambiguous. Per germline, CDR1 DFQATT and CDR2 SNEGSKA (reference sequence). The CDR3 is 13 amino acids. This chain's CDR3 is CSASQSSTYEQHF. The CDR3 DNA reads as TGCAGTGCTAGTCAGAGCAGTACCTACGAGCAGCACTTC.

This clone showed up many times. The CDR3 here is CASSAQVNTEAFF. CDR3 DNA: TGTGCCAGCAGTGCCCAGGTGAACACTGAAGCTTTCTTT. V is TRBV2 and J is TRBJ1-1; D unresolved. The CDR3 covers 13 residues. Germline V gives CDR1 SNHLY, CDR2 FYNNEI. The V end was cut by 4 bases, the J end by 0 bases, with 6 bases between.

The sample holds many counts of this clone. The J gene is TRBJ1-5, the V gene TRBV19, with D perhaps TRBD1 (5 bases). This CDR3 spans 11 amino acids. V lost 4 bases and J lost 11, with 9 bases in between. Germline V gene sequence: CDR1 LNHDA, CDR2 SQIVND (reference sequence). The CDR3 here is CASSTRGAQHF. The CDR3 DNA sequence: TGTGCCAGTAGTACCCGGGGGGCCCAGCATTTT.

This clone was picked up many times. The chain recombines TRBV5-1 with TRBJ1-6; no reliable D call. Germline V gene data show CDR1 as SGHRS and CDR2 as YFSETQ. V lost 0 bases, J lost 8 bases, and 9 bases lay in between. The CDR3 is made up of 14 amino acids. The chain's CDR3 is CASSLDHMDSPLHF. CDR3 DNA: TGCGCCAGCAGCTTGGATCATATGGATTCACCCCTCCACTTT. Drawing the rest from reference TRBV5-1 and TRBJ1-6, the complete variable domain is KAGVTQTPRYLIKTRGQQVTLSCSPISGHRSVSWYQQTPGQGLQFLFEYFSETQRNKGNFPGRFSGRQFSNSRSEMNVSTLELGDSALYLCASSLDHMDSPLHFGNGTRLTVT.

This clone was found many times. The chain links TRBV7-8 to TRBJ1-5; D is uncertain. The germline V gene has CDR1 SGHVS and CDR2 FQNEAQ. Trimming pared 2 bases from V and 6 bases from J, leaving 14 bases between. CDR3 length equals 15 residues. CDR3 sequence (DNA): TGTGCCAGCAGCTTAAATAGAGGGTGGGGTCAGCCCCAGCATTTT. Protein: CASSLNRGWGQPQHF. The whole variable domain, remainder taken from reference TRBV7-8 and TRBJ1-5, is GAGVSQSPRYKVAKRGQDVALRCDPISGHVSLFWYQQALGQGPEFLTYFQNEAQLDKSGLPSDRFFAERPEGSVSTLKIQRTQQEDSAVYLCASSLNRGWGQPQHFGDGTRLSIL.

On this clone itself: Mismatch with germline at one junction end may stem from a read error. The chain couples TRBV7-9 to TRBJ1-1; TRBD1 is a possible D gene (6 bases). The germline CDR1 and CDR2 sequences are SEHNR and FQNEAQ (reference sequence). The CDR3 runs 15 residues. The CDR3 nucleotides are TGTGCCAGCAGCTCAGCGAGGACAGATAACACTGAGGCTTTCTTT. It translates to CASSSARTDNTEAFF.

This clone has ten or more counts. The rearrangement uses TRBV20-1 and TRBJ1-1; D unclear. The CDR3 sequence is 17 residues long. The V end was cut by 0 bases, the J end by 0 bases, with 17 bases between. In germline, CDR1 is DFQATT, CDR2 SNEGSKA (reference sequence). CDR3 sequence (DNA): TGCAGTGCTAGAGAAAAGGGAAGGCCGACCATGAACACTGAAGCTTTCTTT. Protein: CSAREKGRPTMNTEAFF.

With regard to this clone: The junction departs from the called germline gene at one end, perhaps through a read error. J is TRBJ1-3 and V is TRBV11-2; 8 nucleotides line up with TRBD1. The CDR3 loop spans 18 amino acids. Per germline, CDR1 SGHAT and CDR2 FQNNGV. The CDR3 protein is CASSLVRFAGGSVNTIYF. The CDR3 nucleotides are TGTGCCAGCAGCTTAGTTCGGTTTGCAGGGGGCTCTGTAAACACCATATATTTT.

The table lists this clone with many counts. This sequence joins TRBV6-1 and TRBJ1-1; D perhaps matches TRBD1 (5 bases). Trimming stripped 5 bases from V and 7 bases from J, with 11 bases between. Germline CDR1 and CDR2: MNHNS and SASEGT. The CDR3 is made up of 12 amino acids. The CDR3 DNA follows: TGTGCCAGCAGTTCTTGGGGGAATGAAGCTTTCTTT. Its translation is CASSSWGNEAFF.

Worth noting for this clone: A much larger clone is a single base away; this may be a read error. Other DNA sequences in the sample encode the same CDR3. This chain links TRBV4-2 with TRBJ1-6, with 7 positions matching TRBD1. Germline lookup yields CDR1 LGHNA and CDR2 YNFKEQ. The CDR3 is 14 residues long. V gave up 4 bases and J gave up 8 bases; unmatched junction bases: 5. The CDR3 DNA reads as TGTGCCAGCAGCCCCCGGGACAGAGATTCACCCCTCCACTTT. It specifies CASSPRDRDSPLHF.

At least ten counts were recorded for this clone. CDR3 nucleotide sequence: TGTGCCAGCAGTGAAAAGGGTGGACAAGAGACCCAGTACTTC. Its translation is CASSEKGGQETQYF. V usage is TRBV6-1 and J usage is TRBJ2-5; D unclear. The CDR3 is 14 residues long. The germline CDR1 and CDR2 sequences are MNHNS and SASEGT. Deletions cut 2 bases from V and 2 bases from J, with 9 bases between.

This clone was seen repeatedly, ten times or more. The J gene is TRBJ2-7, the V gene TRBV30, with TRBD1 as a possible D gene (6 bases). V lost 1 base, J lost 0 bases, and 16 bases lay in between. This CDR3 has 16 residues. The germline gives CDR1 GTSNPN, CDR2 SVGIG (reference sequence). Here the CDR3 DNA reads TGTGCCTGGAGTGGCCAGAGGGGGAGATACTCCTACGAGCAGTACTTC. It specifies CAWSGQRGRYSYEQYF.

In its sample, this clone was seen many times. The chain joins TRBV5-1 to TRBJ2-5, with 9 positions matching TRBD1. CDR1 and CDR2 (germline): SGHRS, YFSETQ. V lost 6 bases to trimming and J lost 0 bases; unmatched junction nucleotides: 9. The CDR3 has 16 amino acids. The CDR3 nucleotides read TGCGCCAGCACGTCCCCCGGGACAGGGCACCAAGAGACCCAGTACTTC. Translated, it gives CASTSPGTGHQETQYF.

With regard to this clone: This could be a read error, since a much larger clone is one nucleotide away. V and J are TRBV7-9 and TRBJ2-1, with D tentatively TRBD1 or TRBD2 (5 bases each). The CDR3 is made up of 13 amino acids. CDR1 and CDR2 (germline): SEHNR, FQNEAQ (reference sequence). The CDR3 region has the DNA TGTGCCAGCATCTTAGTAGAGGGGAGTGAGCAGTTCTTC. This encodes CASILVEGSEQFF.